In this sample, the clone carrying this T cell receptor beta chain turned up once. The sample is drawn from a study of control samples from healthy donors and cancer patients. The repertoire was sequenced with immunoSEQ multiplex PCR; TCRdb's copy has only in-frame clones and lacks some. The repertoire consists of 90,000 or so clones, with 88% occurring once and the leading ten covering approximately 14%. The V and J ends lost 5 bases and 8 bases, in that order; junction bases with no gene match: 10. Germline V CDR1 and CDR2: MNHNY, SVGAGI (reference sequence). The CDR3 extends over 14 amino acids. The TCR was taken from a woman in her seventies in good health. The V gene is TRBV6-6, the J gene TRBJ1-2; 8 positions match TRBD1. Source material: blood. CDR3 sequence (DNA): TGTGCCAGCAGTGCCGTAGGACAGGGAGGGGGCTACACCTTC. Amino acids: CASSAVGQGGGYTF.